This T cell receptor beta chain was captured in a study of blood T cell repertoires in COVID-19. For the study at large: Material from acute and convalescent COVID-19 was sourced from the United States, Italy and Spain. PBMCs, B-cell-depleted T cells, or T cells were the source of the cDNA or gDNA that made up the material.

This clone has a single count. The V gene's germline CDR1 is SGDLS and CDR2 YYNGEE. This CDR3 is 15 amino acids long. Trimming took 0 bases from V and 6 from J, leaving 12 bases between them. Original methodology: How many nucleated cells were present was estimated from reference gene primer amplification. Using immunoSEQ multiplex PCR, the repertoire was profiled, and TCRdb retains in-frame clones only, with some absent. Clone size and V and J calls were adopted from that table, with D and trimming inferred from the DNA. The profile shows under 100,000 clones, about 83% of them singletons. The sequence derives from a woman aged 55-69 years with acute or convalescent COVID-19. The sequencing input was peripheral blood. The chain carries TRBV9 and TRBJ2-2; weak D call: TRBD1 (6 bases). This CDR3 is CASSVGGRGAGELFF. CDR3 in DNA: TGTGCCAGCAGCGTAGGAGGCAGGGGAGCCGGGGAGCTGTTTTTT.